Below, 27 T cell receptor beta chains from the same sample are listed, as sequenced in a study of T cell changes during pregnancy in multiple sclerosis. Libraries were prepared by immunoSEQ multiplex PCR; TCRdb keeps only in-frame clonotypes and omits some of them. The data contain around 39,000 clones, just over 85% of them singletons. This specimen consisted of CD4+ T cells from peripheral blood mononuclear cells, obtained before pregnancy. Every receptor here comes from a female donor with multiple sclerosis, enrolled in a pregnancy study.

For the CDR3, the DNA is TGTGCCAGCAGAGGACTAGCGCCCACAGATACGCAGTATTTT. It yields the protein CASRGLAPTDTQYF. The chain has TRBV4-2 and TRBJ2-3; the match to TRBD2 covers 9 bases. The germline CDR1 and CDR2 sequences are LGHNA and YNFKEQ. The CDR3 contains 14 residues. The J segment lost 2 bases and the V segment lost 6 bases, leaving 3 bases of the junction unmatched.

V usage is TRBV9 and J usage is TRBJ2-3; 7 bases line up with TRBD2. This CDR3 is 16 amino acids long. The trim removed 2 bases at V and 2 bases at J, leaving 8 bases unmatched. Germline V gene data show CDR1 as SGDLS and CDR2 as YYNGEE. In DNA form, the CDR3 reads TGTGCCAGCAGCGTTGGGGCGGGAGATAACACAGATACGCAGTATTTT. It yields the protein CASSVGAGDNTDTQYF.

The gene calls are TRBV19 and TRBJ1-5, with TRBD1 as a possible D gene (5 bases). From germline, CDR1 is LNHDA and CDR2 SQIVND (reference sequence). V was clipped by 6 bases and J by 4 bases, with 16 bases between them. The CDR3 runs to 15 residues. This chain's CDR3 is CASRPTVSLNQPQHF. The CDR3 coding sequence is TGTGCCAGTAGGCCGACAGTAAGCCTGAATCAGCCCCAGCATTTT.

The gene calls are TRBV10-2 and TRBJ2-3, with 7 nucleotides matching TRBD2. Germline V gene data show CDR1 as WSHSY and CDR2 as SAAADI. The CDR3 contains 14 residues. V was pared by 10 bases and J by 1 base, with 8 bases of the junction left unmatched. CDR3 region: CAIKSGIGTDTQYF. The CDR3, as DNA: TGCGCCATCAAAAGCGGGATCGGCACAGATACGCAGTATTTT.

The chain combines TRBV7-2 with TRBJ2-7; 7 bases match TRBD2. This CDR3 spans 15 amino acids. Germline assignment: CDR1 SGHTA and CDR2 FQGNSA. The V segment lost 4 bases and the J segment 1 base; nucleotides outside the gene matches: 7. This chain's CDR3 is CASSSLPGGSYEQYF. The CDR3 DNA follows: TGTGCCAGCAGCTCCTTACCGGGAGGATCCTACGAGCAGTACTTC.

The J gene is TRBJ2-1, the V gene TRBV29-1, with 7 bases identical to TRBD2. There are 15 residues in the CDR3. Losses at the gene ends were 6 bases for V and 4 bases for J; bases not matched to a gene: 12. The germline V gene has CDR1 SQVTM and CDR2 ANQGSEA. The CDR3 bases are TGCAGCGTCGTCCCTACTAGCGCCTCATACAATGAGCAGTTCTTC. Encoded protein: CSVVPTSASYNEQFF.

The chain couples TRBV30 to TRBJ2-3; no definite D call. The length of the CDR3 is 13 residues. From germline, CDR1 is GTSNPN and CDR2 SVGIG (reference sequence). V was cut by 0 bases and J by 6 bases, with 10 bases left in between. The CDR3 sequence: CAWSVPPVDTQYF. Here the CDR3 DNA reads TGTGCCTGGAGTGTTCCTCCAGTCGATACGCAGTATTTT.

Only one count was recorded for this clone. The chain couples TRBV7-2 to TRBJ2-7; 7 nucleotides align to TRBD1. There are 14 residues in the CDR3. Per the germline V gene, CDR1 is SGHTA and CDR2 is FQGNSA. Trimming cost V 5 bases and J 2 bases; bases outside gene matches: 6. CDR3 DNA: TGTGCCAGCAGCAAATGGACAGGTCCCTACGAGCAGTACTTC. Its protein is CASSKWTGPYEQYF.

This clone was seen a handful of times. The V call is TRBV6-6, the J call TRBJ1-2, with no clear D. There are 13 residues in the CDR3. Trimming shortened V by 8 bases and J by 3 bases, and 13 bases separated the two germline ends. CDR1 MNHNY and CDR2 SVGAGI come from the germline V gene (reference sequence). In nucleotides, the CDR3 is TGTGCCAGCGGAGGCGGGGTTGACTATGGCTACACCTTC. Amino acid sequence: CASGGGVDYGYTF.

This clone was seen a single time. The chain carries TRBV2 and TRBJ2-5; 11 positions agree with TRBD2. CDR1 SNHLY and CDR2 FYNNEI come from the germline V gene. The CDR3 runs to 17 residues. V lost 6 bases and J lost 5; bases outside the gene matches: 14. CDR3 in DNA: TGTGCCAGCAGATTATCTATAGCGGGAGGGCCCCGGGAGACCCAGTACTTC. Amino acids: CASRLSIAGGPRETQYF.

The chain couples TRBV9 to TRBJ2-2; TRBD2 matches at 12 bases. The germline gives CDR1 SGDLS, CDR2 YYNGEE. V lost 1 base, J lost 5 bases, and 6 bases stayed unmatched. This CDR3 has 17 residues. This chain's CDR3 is CASSVQGLAGLTGELFF. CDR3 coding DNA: TGTGCCAGCAGCGTACAAGGACTAGCGGGACTAACCGGGGAGCTGTTTTTT.

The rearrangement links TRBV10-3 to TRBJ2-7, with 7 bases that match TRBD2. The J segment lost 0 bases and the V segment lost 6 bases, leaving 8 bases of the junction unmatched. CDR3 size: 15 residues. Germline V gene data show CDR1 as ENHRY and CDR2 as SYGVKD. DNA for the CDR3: TGTGCCATCAGGGGGACGACTAGCTCCTCCTACGAGCAGTACTTC. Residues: CAIRGTTSSSYEQYF.

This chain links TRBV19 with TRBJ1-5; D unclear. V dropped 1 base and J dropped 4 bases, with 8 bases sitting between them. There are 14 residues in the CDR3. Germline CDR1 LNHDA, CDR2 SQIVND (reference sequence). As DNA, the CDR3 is TGTGCCAGTAGTATAGGAGAGAGGAATCAGCCCCAGCATTTT. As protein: CASSIGERNQPQHF.

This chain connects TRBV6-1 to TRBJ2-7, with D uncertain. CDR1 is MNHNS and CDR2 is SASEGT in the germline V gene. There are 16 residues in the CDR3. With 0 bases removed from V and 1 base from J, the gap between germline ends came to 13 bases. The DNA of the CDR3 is TGTGCCAGCAGTGAAGCGCGGTGGGTGTATTCCTACGAGCAGTACTTC. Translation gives CASSEARWVYSYEQYF.

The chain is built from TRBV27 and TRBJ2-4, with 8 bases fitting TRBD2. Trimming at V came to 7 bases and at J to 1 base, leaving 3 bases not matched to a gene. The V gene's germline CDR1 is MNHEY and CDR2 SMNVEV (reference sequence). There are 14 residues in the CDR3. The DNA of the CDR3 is TGTGCCAGCAAGGGCGGGAGGGCCAAAAACATTCAGTACTTC. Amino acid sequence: CASKGGRAKNIQYF.

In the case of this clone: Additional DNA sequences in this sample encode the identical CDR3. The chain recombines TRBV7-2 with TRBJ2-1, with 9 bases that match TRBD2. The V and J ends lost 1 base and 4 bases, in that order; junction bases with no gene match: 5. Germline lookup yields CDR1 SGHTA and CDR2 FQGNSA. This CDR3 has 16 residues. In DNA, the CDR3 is TGTGCCAGCAGCTTAGTCCGACTAGCGGTATACAATGAGCAGTTCTTC. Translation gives CASSLVRLAVYNEQFF.

The CDR3: CASSLGLAGGPGETQYF. The CDR3 coding sequence is TGTGCCAGCAGCCTCGGACTAGCGGGAGGGCCGGGAGAGACCCAGTACTTC. This chain joins TRBV5-4 and TRBJ2-5, with 15 bases identical to TRBD2. V lost 4 bases and J lost 4; bases outside the gene matches: 8. CDR1 SGHNT and CDR2 YYREEE come from the germline V gene (reference sequence). The CDR3 is made up of 17 amino acids.

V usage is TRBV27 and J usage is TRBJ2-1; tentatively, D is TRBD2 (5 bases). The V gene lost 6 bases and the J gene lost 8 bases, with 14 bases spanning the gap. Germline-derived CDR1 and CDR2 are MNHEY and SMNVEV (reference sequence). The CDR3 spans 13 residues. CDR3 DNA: TGTGCCAGCAGCCTCACTAGAATGCATGAGCAGTTCTTC. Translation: CASSLTRMHEQFF.

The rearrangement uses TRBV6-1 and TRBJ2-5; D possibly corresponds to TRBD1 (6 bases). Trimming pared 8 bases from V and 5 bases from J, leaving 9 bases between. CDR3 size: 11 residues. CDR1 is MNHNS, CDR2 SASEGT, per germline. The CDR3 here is CASGQGETQYF. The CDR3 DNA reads TGTGCCAGCGGGCAGGGGGAGACCCAGTACTTC.

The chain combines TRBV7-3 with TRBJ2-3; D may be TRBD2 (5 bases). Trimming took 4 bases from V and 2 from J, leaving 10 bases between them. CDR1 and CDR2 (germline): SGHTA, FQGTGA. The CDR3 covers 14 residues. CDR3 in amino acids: CASSYLAHTDTQYF. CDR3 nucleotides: TGTGCCAGCAGCTACCTAGCACACACAGATACGCAGTATTTT. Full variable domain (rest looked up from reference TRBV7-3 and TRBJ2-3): GAGVSQTPSNKVTEKGKYVELRCDPISGHTALYWYRQSLGQGPEFLIYFQGTGAADDSGLPNDRFFAVRPEGSVSTLKIQRTERGDSAVYLCASSYLAHTDTQYFGPGTRLTVL.

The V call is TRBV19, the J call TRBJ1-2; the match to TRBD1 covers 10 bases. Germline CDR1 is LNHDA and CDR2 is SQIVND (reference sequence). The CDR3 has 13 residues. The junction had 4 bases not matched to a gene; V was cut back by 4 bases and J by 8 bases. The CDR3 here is CASSRDRGGGYTF. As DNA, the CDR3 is TGTGCCAGTAGTAGGGACAGGGGTGGCGGCTACACCTTC.

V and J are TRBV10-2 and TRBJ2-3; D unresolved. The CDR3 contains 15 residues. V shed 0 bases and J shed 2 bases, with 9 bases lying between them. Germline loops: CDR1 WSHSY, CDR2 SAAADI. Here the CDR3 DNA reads TGCGCCAGCAGTGAGTCGGCGACACCCACAGATACGCAGTATTTT. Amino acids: CASSESATPTDTQYF.

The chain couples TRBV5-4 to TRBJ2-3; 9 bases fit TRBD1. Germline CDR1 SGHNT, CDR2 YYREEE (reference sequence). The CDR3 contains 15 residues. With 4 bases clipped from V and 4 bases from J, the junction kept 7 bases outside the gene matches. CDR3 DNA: TGTGCCAGCAGCCTTGGGACAGGGTACGCAGATACGCAGTATTTT. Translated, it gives CASSLGTGYADTQYF.

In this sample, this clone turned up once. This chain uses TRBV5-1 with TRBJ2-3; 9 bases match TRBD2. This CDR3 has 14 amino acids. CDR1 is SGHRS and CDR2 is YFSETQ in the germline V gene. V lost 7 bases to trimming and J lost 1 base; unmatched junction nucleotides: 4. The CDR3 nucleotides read TGCGCCAGCGAACCTAGCGGGGGCACAGATACGCAGTATTTT. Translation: CASEPSGGTDTQYF.

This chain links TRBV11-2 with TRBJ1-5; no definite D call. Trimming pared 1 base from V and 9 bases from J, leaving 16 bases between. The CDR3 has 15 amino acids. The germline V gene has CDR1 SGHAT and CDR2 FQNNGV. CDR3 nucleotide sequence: TGTGCCAGCAGCTTAGCAGGTTCCCCCAATGGGCCCCAGCATTTT. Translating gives CASSLAGSPNGPQHF.

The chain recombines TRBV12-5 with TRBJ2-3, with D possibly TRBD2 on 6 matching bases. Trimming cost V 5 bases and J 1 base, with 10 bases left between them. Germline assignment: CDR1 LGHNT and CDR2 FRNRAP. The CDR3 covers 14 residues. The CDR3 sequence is CASGLGLRTDTQYF. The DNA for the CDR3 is TGTGCTAGTGGTCTGGGACTCCGCACAGATACGCAGTATTTT. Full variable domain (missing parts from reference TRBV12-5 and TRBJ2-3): DARVTQTPRHKVTEMGQEVTMRCQPILGHNTVFWYRQTMMQGLELLAYFRNRAPLDDSGMPKDRFSAEMPDATLATLKIQPSEPRDSAVYFCASGLGLRTDTQYFGPGTRLTVL.

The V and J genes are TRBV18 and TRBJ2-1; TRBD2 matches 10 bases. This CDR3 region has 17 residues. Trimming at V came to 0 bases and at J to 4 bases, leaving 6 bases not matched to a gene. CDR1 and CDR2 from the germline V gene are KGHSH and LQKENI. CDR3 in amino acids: CASSPPTSGPDYNEQFF. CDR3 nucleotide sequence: TGTGCCAGCTCACCACCGACTAGCGGGCCTGATTACAATGAGCAGTTCTTC.